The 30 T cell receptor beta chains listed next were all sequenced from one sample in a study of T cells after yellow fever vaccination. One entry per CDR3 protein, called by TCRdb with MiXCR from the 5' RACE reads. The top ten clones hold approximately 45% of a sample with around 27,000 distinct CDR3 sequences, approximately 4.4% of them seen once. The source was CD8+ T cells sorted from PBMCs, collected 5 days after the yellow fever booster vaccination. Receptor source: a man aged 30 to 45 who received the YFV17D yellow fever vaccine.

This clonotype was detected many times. The DNA of the CDR3 is TGTGCCAGCAGCTTACTCACCATCGGAGAGCAGTTCTTC. Encoded protein: CASSLLTIGEQFF. J is TRBJ2-1 and V is TRBV7-6; D is undetermined. The germline V gene has CDR1 SGHVS and CDR2 FNYEAQ. The CDR3 has 13 amino acids. Trimming removed 2 bases at V and 10 bases at J, with 12 bases between.

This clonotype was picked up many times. DNA for the CDR3: TGTGCCAGCAGTTTGAAAACCCGCCCCGATTATGAGCAGTACTTC. It encodes CASSLKTRPDYEQYF. The V and J genes are TRBV12-3 or TRBV12-4 and TRBJ2-7, with D unresolved. V was clipped by 3 bases and J by 7 bases, with 19 bases between them. This CDR3 spans 15 amino acids.

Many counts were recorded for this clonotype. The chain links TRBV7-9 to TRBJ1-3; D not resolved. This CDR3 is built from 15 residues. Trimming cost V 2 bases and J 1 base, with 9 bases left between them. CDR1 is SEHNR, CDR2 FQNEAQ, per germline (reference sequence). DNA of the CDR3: TGTGCCAGCAGCTTAAGGGTACAATCTGGAAACACCATATATTTT. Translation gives CASSLRVQSGNTIYF.

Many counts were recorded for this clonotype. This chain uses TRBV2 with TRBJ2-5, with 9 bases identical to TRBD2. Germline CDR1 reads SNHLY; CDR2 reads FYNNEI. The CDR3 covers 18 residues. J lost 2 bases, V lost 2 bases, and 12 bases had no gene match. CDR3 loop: CASSEKVIVLAGQETQYF. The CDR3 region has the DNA TGTGCCAGCAGTGAAAAGGTTATAGTCCTAGCGGGGCAAGAGACCCAGTACTTC.

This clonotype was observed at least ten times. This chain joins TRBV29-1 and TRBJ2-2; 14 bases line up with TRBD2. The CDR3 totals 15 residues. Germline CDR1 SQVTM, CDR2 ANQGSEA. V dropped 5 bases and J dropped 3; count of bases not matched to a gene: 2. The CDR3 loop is CSVLGLAGDTGELFF. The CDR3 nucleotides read TGCAGCGTTTTGGGACTAGCGGGAGACACCGGGGAGCTGTTTTTT.

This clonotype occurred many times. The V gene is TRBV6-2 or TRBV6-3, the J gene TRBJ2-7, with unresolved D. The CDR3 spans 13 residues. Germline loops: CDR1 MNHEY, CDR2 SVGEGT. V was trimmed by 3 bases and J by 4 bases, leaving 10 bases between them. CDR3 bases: TGTGCCAGCAGTTATAGATCTCCGTACGAGCAGTACTTC. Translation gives CASSYRSPYEQYF.

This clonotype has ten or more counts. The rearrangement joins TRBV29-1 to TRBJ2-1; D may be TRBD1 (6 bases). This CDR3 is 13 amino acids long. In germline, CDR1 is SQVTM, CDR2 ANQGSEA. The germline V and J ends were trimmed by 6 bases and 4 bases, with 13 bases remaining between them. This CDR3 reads CSVGSDSYNEQFF. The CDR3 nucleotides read TGCAGCGTCGGCTCGGACAGTTACAATGAGCAGTTCTTC.

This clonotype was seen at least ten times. CDR3: CASSVSDGEQYF. DNA of the CDR3: TGTGCCAGCAGCGTATCAGACGGCGAGCAGTACTTC. The chain carries TRBV9 and TRBJ2-7; no definite D call. The CDR3 is 12 amino acids. V lost 1 base, J lost 6 bases, and 8 bases lay in between. Germline V CDR1 and CDR2: SGDLS, YYNGEE. Filled out from reference TRBV9 and TRBJ2-7, the complete variable domain reads DSGVTQTPKHLITATGQRVTLRCSPRSGDLSVYWYQQSLDQGLQFLIQYYNGEERAKGNILERFSAQQFPDLHSELNLSSLELGDSALYFCASSVSDGEQYFGPGTRLTVT.

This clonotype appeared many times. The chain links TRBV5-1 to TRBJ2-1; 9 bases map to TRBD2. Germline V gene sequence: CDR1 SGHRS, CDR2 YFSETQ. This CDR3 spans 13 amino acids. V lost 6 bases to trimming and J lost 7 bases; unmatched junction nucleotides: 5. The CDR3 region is CASKGSGSNEQFF. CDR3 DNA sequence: TGCGCCAGCAAGGGTAGCGGGAGTAATGAGCAGTTCTTC.

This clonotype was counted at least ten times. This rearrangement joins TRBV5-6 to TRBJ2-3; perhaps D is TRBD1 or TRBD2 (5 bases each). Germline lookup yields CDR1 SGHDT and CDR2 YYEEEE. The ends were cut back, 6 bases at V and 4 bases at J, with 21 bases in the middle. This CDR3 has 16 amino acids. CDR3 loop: CASTFAPDRGADTQYF. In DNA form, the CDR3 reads TGTGCCAGCACCTTCGCCCCGGACCGGGGCGCAGATACGCAGTATTTT.

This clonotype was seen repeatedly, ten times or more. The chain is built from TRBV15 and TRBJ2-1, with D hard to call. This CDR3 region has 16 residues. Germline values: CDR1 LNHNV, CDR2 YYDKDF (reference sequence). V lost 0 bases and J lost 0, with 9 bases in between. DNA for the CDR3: TGTGCCACCAGCAGAGATTTACTCCGCTCCTACAATGAGCAGTTCTTC. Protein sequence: CATSRDLLRSYNEQFF.

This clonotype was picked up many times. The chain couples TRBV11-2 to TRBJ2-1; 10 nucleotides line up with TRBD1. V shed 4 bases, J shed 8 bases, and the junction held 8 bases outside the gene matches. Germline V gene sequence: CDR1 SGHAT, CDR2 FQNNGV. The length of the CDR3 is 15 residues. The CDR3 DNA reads TGTGCCAGCAGCTCGAGGACAGGGGGTGGCGATGAGCAGTTCTTC. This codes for CASSSRTGGGDEQFF.

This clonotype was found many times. CDR3 amino acids: CASSLNEFLEQYF. The DNA of the CDR3 is TGTGCCAGCAGCCTAAATGAGTTCCTCGAGCAGTACTTC. The V call is TRBV12-3 or TRBV12-4, the J call TRBJ2-7; D is undetermined. Trimming stripped 6 bases from V and 6 bases from J, with 15 bases between. The CDR3 is 13 residues long.

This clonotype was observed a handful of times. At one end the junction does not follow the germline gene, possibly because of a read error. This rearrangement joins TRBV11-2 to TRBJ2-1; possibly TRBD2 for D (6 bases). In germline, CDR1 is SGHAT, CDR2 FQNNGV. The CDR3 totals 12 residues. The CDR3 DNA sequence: TGTGCCAGCAGCCTGGGAGGCAATGAGAAGTTCTTC. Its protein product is CASSLGGNEKFF.

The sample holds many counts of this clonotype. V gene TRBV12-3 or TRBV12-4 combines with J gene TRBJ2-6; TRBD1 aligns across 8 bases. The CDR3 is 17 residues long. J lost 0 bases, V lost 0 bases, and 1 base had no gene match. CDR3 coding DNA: TGTGCCAGCAGTTTAGCAACAGGGGGCTCTGGGGCCAACGTCCTGACTTTC. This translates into CASSLATGGSGANVLTF.

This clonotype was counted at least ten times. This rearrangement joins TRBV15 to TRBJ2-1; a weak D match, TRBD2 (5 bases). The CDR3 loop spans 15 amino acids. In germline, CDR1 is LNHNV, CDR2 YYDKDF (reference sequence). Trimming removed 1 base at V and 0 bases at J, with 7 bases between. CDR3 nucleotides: TGTGCCACCAGCAGAGGAGGGAGCTCCTACAATGAGCAGTTCTTC. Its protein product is CATSRGGSSYNEQFF.

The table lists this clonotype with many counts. CDR3 coding DNA: TGTGCCAGCAGCTTAGGAGCCCGGGAGGGATGGGAGACCCAGTACTTC. This encodes CASSLGAREGWETQYF. The chain recombines TRBV7-2 with TRBJ2-5; 8 nucleotides align to TRBD2. The V gene end was trimmed by 1 base and the J gene end by 5 bases; junction bases not matched to a gene: 9. The germline V gene encodes CDR1 SGHTA and CDR2 FQGNSA. The CDR3 runs to 16 residues.

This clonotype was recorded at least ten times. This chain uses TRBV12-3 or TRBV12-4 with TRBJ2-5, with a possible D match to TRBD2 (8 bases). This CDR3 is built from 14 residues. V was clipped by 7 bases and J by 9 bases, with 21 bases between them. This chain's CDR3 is CASIPGTAGGAQYF. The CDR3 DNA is TGTGCCAGCATCCCGGGGACAGCCGGGGGGGCCCAGTACTTC.

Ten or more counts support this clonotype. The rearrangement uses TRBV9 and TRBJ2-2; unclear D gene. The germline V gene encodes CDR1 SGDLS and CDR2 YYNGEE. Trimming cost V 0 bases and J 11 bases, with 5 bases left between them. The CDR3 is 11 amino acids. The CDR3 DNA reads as TGTGCCAGCAGCGTAGCTACCGAGCTGTTTTTT. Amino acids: CASSVATELFF.

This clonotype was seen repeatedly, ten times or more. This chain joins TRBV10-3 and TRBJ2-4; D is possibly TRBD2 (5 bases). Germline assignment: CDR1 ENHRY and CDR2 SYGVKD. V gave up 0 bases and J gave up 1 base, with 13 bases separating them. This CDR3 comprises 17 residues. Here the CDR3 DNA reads TGTGCCATCAGTGAGTCGGAGCGGTCCTATGCCAAAAACATTCAGTACTTC. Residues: CAISESERSYAKNIQYF.

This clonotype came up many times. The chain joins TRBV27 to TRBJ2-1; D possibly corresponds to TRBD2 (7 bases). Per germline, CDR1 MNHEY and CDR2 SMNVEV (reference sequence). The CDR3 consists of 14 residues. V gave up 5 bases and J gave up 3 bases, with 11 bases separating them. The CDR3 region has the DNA TGTGCCAGCAGTCCGGGGGGCAACTACAATGAGCAGTTCTTC. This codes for CASSPGGNYNEQFF.

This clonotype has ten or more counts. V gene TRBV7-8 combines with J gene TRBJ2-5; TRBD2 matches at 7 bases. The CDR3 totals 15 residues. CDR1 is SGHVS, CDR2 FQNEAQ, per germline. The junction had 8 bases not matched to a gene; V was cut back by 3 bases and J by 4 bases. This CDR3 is CASSLAHGGRETQYF. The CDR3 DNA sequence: TGTGCCAGCAGCTTGGCCCACGGCGGGAGAGAGACCCAGTACTTC.

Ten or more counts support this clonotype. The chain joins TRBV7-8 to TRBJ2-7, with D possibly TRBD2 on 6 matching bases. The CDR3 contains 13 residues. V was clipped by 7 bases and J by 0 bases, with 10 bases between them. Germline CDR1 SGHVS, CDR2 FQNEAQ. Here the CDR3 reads CASTRDGSYEQYF. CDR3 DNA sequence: TGTGCCAGCACGCGGGACGGCTCCTACGAGCAGTACTTC.

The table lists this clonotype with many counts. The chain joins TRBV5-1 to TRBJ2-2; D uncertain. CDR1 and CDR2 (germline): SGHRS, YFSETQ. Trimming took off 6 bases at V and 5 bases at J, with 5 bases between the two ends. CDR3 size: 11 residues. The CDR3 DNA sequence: TGCGCCAGCACCCTTACCGGGGAGCTGTTTTTT. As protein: CASTLTGELFF.

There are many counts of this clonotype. Here the CDR3 reads CASSPTGSSYNEQFF. In nucleotides, the CDR3 is TGTGCCAGCAGCCCGACAGGGAGCTCCTACAATGAGCAGTTCTTC. The gene calls are TRBV3-1 and TRBJ2-1; 7 bases fit TRBD1. CDR1 LGHDT and CDR2 YNNKEL come from the germline V gene (reference sequence). CDR3 size: 15 residues. The V and J ends lost 4 bases and 0 bases, in that order; junction bases with no gene match: 3.

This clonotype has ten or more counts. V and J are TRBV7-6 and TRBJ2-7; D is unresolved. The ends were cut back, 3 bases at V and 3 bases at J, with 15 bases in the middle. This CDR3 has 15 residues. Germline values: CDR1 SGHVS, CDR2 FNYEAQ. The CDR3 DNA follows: TGTGCCAGCAGCTTCTCAGACACGGCAAGCTACGAGCAGTACTTC. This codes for CASSFSDTASYEQYF.

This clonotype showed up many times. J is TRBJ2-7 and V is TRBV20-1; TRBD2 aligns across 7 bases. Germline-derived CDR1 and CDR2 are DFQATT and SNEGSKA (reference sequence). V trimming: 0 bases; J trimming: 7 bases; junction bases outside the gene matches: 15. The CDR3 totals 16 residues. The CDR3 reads CSARDVRGTEGGEQYF. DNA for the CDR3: TGCAGTGCTAGAGATGTACGCGGGACTGAGGGAGGGGAGCAGTACTTC.

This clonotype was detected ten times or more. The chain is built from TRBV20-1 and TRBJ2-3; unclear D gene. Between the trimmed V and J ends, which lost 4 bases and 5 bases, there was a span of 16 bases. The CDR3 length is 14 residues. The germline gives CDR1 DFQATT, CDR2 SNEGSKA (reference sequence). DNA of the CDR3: TGCAGTGCTACGAACACTCAAAAGGGAGATACGCAGTATTTT. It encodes CSATNTQKGDTQYF.

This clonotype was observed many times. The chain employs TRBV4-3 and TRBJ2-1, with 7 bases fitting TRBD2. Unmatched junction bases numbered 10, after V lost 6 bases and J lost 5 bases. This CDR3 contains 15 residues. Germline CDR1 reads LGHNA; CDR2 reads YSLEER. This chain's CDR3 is CASSRAGRPNNEQFF. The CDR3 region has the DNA TGCGCCAGCAGTAGAGCGGGACGACCGAACAATGAGCAGTTCTTC.

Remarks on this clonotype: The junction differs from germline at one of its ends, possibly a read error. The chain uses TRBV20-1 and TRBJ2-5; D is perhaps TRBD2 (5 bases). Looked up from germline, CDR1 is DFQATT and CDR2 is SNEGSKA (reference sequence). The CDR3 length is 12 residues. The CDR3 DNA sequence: TGCAGTGTTAGAGGCCCGGAGGCTCCCCAGTACTTC. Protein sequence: CSVRGPEAPQYF.